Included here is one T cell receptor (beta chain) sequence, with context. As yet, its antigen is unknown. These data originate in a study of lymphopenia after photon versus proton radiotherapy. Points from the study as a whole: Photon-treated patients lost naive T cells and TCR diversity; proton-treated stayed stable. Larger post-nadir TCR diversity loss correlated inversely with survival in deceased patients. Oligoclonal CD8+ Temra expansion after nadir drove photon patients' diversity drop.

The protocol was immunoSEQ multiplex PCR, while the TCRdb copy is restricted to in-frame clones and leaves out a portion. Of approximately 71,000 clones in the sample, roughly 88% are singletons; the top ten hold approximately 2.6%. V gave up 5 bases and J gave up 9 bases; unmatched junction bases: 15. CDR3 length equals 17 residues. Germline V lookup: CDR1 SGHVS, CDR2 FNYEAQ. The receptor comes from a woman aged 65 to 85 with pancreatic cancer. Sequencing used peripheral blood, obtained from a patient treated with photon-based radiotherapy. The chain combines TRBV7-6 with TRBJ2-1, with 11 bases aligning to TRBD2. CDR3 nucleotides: TGTGCCAGCAGCCAACCTCGAGCTAGCGGGAGGAGGAGTGAGCAGTTCTTC. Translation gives CASSQPRASGRRSEQFF.